The TCR beta chain under discussion was sequenced for a study of shared clonotypes between healthy human individuals. Study-level background: Donors, aged 18 to 49, were a couple of women and three men.

It was at deep level that the assay was run. Repertoires were generated with immunoSEQ multiplex PCR, while TCRdb's copy carries only in-frame clones and drops some. The sample lists more than 2 million clones, less than 95% occurring once. For this clone: Its target is unknown.

The naive CD8 subset, CD45RO-negative cells positively selected for CCR7, excluded terminally differentiated effector memory CD45RA+ cells. Broader study findings: The four-donor shared clonotypes exceeded non-shared clonotypes in generation probability, with non-shared ones scoring lower. Four donors had around 5% of their naive CD4 clonotypes in common.

Specimen: naive CD8+ T cells sorted from blood. The receptor comes from a man between 18 and 29 years old in good health.

The CDR3 reads CASSFVTAIHTEAFF. Written as DNA, the CDR3 is TGTGCCAGCAGTTTCGTGACCGCAATACACACTGAAGCTTTCTTT. This rearrangement joins TRBV27 to TRBJ1-1; unclear D gene. The CDR3 totals 15 residues. V was shortened by 3 bases and J by 3 bases, with 14 bases between the two germline ends. Germline loops: CDR1 MNHEY, CDR2 SMNVEV (reference sequence).